The source of this T cell receptor (beta chain) is a study of blood T cell repertoires in COVID-19. Participant ages covered roughly 18 to 89 years across about two dozen US areas. Generated by immunoSEQ multiplex PCR, the TCRdb table keeps only in-frame clones and is missing some. The sample holds hundreds of thousands of clones, around 84% seen once. Germline V lookup: CDR1 SQVTM, CDR2 ANQGSEA. The CDR3 is 13 residues long. The ends lost 5 bases at V and 9 bases at J; junction bases unmatched: 7. The chain recombines TRBV29-1 with TRBJ2-1, with 10 positions matching TRBD2. The sequenced sample consisted of PBMCs or T cells enriched from blood (not recorded which). The TCR was taken from a man younger than 40 with acute COVID-19. This CDR3 reads CSVRASGSGEQFF. CDR3 nucleotide sequence: TGCAGCGTTCGAGCTAGCGGGAGCGGTGAGCAGTTCTTC.